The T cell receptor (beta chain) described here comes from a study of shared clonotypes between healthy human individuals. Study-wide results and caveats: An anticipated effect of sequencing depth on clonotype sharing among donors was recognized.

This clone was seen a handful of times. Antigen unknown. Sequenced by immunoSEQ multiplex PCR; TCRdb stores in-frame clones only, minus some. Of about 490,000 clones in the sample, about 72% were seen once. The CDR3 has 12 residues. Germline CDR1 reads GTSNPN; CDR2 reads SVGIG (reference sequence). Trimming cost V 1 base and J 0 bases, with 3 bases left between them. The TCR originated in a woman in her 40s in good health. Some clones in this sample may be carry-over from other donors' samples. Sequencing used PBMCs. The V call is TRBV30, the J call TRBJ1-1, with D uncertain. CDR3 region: CAWSEVNTEAFF. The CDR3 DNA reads TGTGCCTGGAGTGAGGTGAACACTGAAGCTTTCTTT. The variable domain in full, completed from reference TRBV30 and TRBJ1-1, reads SQTIHQWPATLVQPVGSPLSLECTVEGTSNPNLYWYRQAAGRGLQLLFYSVGIGQISSEVPQNLSASRPQDRQFILSSKKLLLSDSGFYLCAWSEVNTEAFFGQGTRLTVV.